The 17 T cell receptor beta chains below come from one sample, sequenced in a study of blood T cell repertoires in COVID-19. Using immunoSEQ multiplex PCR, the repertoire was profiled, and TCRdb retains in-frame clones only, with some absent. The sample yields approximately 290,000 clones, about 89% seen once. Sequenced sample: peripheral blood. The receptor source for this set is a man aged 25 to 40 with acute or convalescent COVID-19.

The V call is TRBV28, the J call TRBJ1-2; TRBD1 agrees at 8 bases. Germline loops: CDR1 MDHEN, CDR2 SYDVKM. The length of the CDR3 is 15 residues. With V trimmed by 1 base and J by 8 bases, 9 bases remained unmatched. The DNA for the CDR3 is TGTGCCAGCAGTTTATCCCCCAGGGGGCTGGGGGGCTACACCTTC. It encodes CASSLSPRGLGGYTF.

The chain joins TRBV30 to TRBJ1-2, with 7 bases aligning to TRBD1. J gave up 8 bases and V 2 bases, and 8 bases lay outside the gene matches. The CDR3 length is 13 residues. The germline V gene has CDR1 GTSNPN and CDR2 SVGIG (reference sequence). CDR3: CAWSRDRAYGYTF. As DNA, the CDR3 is TGTGCCTGGAGTCGCGACAGGGCGTACGGCTACACCTTC.

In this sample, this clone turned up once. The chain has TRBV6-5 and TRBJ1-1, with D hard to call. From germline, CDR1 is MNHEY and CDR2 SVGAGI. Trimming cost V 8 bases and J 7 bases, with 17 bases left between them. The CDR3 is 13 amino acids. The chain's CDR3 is CASSVGAAVEAFF. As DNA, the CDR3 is TGTGCCAGCTCCGTCGGAGCGGCGGTTGAAGCTTTCTTT.

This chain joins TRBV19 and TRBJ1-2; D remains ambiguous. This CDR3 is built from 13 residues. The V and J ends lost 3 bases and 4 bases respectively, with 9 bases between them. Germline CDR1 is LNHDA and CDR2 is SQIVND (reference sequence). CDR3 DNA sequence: TGTGCCAGTAGTATTCCGAGTTTCTATGGCTACACCTTC. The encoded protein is CASSIPSFYGYTF.

CDR3 bases: TGTGCCAGCAGCCGCCCGGGACAGAGCTCCTACGAGCAGTACTTC. This codes for CASSRPGQSSYEQYF. This chain uses TRBV7-6 with TRBJ2-7; 7 positions match TRBD1. This CDR3 comprises 15 residues. CDR1 and CDR2 (germline): SGHVS, FNYEAQ. Germline trimming cut 5 bases from V and 0 bases from J; bases unmatched to any gene: 7.

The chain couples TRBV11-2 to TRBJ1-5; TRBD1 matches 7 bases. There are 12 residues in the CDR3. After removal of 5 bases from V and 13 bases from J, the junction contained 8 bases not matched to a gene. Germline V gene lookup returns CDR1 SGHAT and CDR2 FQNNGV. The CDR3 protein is CASSENRGPQHF. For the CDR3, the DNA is TGTGCCAGCAGCGAGAACAGGGGTCCTCAGCATTTT.

Here the CDR3 reads CASSQISGQLFF. The CDR3 DNA follows: TGTGCCAGCAGCCAAATAAGCGGACAACTGTTTTTT. V gene TRBV7-9 combines with J gene TRBJ1-4, with D unclear. The V end lost 5 bases, the J end lost 12 bases, and 13 bases lay between the germline ends. The CDR3 runs 12 residues. The V gene's germline CDR1 is SEHNR and CDR2 FQNEAQ (reference sequence).

This chain's CDR3 is CSVAVNSNQPQHF. The CDR3 region has the DNA TGCAGCGTTGCAGTCAATAGCAATCAGCCCCAGCATTTT. This rearrangement joins TRBV29-1 to TRBJ1-5; no reliable D call. The length of the CDR3 is 13 residues. Trimming pared 4 bases from V and 0 bases from J, leaving 7 bases between. Germline CDR1 SQVTM, CDR2 ANQGSEA. Drawing the rest from reference TRBV29-1 and TRBJ1-5, the complete variable domain is SAVISQKPSRDICQRGTSLTIQCQVDSQVTMMFWYRQQPGQSLTLIATANQGSEATYESGFVIDKFPISRPNLTFSTLTVSNMSPEDSSIYLCSVAVNSNQPQHFGDGTRLSIL.

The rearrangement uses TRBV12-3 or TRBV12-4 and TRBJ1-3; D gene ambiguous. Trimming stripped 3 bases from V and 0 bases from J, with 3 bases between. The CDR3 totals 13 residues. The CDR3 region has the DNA TGTGCCAGCAGTTTGTACTCTGGAAACACCATATATTTT. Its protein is CASSLYSGNTIYF.

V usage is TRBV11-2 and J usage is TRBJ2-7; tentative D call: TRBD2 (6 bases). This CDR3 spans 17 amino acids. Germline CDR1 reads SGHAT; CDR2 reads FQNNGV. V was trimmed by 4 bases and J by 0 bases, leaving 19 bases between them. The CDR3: CASSSVGSSGLSYEQYF. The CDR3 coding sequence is TGTGCCAGCAGCTCAGTAGGATCCAGCGGGCTCTCCTACGAGCAGTACTTC. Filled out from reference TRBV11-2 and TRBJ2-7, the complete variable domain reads EAGVAQSPRYKIIEKRQSVAFWCNPISGHATLYWYQQILGQGPKLLIQFQNNGVVDDSQLPKDRFSAERLKGVDSTLKIQPAKLEDSAVYLCASSSVGSSGLSYEQYFGPGTRLTVT.

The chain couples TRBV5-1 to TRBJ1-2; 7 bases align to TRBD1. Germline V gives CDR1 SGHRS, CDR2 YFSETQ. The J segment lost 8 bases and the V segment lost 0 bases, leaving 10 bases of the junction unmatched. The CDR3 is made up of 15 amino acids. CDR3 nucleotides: TGCGCCAGCAGCTTGGCTTCACAGGGGACGGGAGGCTACACCTTC. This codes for CASSLASQGTGGYTF.

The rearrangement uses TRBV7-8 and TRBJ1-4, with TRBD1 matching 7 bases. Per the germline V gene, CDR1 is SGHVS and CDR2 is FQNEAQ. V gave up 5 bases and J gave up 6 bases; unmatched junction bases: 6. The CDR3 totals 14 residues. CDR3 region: CASSLRQGDEKLFF. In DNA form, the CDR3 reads TGTGCCAGCAGCCTACGACAGGGTGATGAAAAACTGTTTTTT.

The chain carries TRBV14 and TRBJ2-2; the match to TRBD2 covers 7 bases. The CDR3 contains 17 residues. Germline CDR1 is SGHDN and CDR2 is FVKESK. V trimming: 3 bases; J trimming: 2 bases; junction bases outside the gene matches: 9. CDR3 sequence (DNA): TGTGCCAGCAGCCAGGTCTGGAGCGGGACCAACACCGGGGAGCTGTTTTTT. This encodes CASSQVWSGTNTGELFF.

CDR3 bases: TGTGCCAGCAGCTTAGCACTTCTTTTGGTGCACACCTTC. Translated: CASSLALLLVHTF. V and J are TRBV7-6 and TRBJ1-2; D call uncertain. Between the trimmed V and J ends, which lost 0 bases and 12 bases, there was a span of 14 bases. The CDR3 is 13 residues long. Germline-derived CDR1 and CDR2 are SGHVS and FNYEAQ.

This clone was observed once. CDR3 bases: TGTGCCAGCAGTAGAATGTCGGACAGGGAGGACACTGAAGCTTTCTTT. It translates to CASSRMSDREDTEAFF. V gene TRBV27 combines with J gene TRBJ1-1, with 8 bases lining up with TRBD1. V trimming: 5 bases; J trimming: 3 bases; junction bases outside the gene matches: 11. Germline lookup yields CDR1 MNHEY and CDR2 SMNVEV (reference sequence). CDR3 size: 16 residues.

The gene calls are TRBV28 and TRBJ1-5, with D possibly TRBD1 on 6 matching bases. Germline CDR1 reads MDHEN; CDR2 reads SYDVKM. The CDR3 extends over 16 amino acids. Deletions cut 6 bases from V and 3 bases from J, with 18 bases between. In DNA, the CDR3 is TGTGCCAGCAGGACAGGTGTAGGGAAGGTCAATCAGCCCCAGCATTTT. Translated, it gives CASRTGVGKVNQPQHF. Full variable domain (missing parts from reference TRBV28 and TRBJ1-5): DVKVTQSSRYLVKRTGEKVFLECVQDMDHENMFWYRQDPGLGLRLIYFSYDVKMKEKGDIPEGYSVSREKKERFSLILESASTNQTSMYLCASRTGVGKVNQPQHFGDGTRLSIL.

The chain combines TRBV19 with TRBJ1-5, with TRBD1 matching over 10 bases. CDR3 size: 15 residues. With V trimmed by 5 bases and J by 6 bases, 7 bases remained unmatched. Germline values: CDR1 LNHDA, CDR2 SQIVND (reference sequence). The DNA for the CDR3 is TGTGCCAGTAGTGGCGGGACAGGGGTAGGTCAGCCCCAGCATTTT. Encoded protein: CASSGGTGVGQPQHF.